These 7 T cell receptor beta chains were sequenced from one sample in a study of Ad26.COV2.S vaccination and SARS-CoV-2 variants. Data came from immunoSEQ multiplex PCR; TCRdb stores just in-frame clones and leaves some out. The profile shows approximately 480,000 clones, approximately 88% of them singletons. Noted treatment: around 19 received Ad26.COV2.S at low or high dose, single or two shots; roughly five received placebo; per-sample allocation not given. Sampling took place 63 days after the first vaccine or placebo injection. The specimen comprised peripheral blood, sampled in a trial of Ad26.COV2.S vaccine versus placebo. These receptors were obtained from a person between 18 and 60 years old who received the Ad26.COV2.S COVID-19 vaccine or a placebo.

The chain has TRBV28 and TRBJ2-3, with D unclear. Germline values: CDR1 MDHEN, CDR2 SYDVKM. CDR3 length equals 12 residues. Deletions cut 6 bases from V and 14 bases from J, with 18 bases between. CDR3 residues: CASSPLGGKTYF. Written as DNA, the CDR3 is TGTGCCAGCAGCCCCCTGGGTGGAAAGACGTATTTT.

The chain recombines TRBV27 with TRBJ2-3; D not certain. The CDR3 is 15 residues long. CDR1 is MNHEY and CDR2 is SMNVEV in the germline V gene (reference sequence). V was cut by 0 bases and J by 2 bases, with 9 bases left in between. The CDR3, as DNA: TGTGCCAGCAGTTTATCGGCACGTCCCACAGATACGCAGTATTTT. Its protein product is CASSLSARPTDTQYF.

The genes are TRBV6-2 or TRBV6-3 and TRBJ2-5, with unresolved D. The V and J ends lost 4 bases and 1 base respectively, with 4 bases between them. CDR1 and CDR2 (germline): MNHEY, SVGEGT. The CDR3 spans 12 residues. The CDR3 loop is CASSSAQETQYF. Written as DNA, the CDR3 is TGTGCCAGCAGTTCAGCCCAAGAGACCCAGTACTTC.

V usage is TRBV25-1 and J usage is TRBJ2-7; D unclear. The CDR3 runs 14 residues. V was clipped by 8 bases and J by 0 bases, with 14 bases between them. Germline CDR1 is MGHDK and CDR2 is SYGVNS. The CDR3 loop reads CASARQMSSYEQYF. CDR3 nucleotides: TGTGCCAGCGCGAGACAAATGAGCTCCTACGAGCAGTACTTC.

The V and J genes are TRBV10-3 and TRBJ1-2, with D unresolved. The CDR3 has 14 residues. V was pared by 3 bases and J by 0 bases, with 8 bases between. Germline V gene sequence: CDR1 ENHRY, CDR2 SYGVKD. CDR3 DNA sequence: TGTGCCATCAGTGATACAGTAGCTAACTATGGCTACACCTTC. It translates to CAISDTVANYGYTF.

This rearrangement joins TRBV6-1 to TRBJ1-2; D remains ambiguous. This CDR3 has 17 amino acids. V lost 3 bases, J lost 2 bases, and 19 bases lay in between. Germline CDR1 and CDR2: MNHNS and SASEGT. Here the CDR3 reads CASSDKRGSADNYGYTF. In DNA form, the CDR3 reads TGTGCCAGCAGTGACAAAAGAGGGTCGGCAGACAACTATGGCTACACCTTC.

CDR3 sequence (DNA): TGTGCCAGCAGCGCCGGACTAGGTACTTTGAATGAGCAGTTCTTC. Translating it yields CASSAGLGTLNEQFF. The chain has TRBV11-3 and TRBJ2-1; the match to TRBD2 covers 7 bases. Germline CDR1 SGHNT, CDR2 YENEEA. After removal of 5 bases from V and 7 bases from J, the junction contained 11 bases not matched to a gene. This CDR3 is built from 15 residues.